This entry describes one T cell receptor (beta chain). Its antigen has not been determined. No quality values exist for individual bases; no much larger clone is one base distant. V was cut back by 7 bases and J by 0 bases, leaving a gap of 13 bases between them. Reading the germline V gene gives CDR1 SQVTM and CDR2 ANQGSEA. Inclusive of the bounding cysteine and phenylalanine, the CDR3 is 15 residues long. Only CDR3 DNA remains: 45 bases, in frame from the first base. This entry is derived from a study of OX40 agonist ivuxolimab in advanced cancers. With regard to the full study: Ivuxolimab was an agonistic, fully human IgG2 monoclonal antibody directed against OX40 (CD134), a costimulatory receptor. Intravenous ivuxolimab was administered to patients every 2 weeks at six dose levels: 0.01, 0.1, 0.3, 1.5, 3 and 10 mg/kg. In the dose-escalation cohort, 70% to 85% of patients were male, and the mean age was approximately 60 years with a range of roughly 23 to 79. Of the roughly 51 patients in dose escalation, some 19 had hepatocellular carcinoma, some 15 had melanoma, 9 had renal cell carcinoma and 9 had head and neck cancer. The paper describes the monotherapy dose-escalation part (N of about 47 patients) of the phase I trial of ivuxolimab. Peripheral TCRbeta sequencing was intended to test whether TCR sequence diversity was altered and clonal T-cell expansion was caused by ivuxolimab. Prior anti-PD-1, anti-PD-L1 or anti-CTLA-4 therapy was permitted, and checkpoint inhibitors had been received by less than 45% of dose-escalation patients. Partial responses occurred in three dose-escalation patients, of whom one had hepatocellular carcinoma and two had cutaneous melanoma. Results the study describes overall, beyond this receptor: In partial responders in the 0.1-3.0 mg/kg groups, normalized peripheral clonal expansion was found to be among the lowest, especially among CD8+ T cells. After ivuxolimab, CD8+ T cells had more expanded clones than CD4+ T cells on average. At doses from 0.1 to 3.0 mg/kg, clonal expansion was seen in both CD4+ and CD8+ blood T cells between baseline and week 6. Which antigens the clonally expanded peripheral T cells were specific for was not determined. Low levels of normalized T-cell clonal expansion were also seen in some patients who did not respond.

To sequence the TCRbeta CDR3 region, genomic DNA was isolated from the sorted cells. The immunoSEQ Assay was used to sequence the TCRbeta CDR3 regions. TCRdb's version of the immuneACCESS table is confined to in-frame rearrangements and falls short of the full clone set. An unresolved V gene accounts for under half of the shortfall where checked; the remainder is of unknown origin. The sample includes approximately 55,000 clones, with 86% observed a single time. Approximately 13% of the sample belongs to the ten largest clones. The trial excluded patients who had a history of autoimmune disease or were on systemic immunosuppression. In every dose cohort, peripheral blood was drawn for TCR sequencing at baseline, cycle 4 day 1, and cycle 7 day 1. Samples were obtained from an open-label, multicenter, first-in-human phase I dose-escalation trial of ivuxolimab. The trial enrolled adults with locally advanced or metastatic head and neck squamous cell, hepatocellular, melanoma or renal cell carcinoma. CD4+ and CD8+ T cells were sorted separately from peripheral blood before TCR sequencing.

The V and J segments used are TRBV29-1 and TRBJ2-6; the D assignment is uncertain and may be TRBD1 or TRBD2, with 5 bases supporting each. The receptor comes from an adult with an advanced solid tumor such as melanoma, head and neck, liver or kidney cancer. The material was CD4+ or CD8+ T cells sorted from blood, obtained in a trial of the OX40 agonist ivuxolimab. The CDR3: CSAPVGVSGANVLTF. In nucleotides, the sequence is TGCAGCGCCCCCGTGGGGGTCTCTGGGGCCAACGTCCTGACTTTC.